This is a list of T cell receptor beta chains from one sample in a study of T cell responses to AZD1222 COVID-19 vaccine. Sequenced by immunoSEQ multiplex PCR; TCRdb stores in-frame clones only, minus some. The sample consists of 140,000 to 150,000 clones, roughly nine tenths of them appearing once. The material was peripheral blood, obtained on day 0 of AZD1222 vaccination. The receptors stem from an adult in good health. CDR3s include the opening cysteine and the closing phenylalanine or tryptophan. The D gene is left open where the match is weak. Clone size, where shown, is once, few, many, or a class for clones that have expanded.

len: 14; v_gene: TRBV28; j_gene: TRBJ2-6; abundance: once; d_gene: NA; CDR3nt: TGTGCCAGCGGGGGGATTTCTGGGGCCAACGTCCTGACTTTC; CDR3aa: CASGGISGANVLTF
len: 14; v_gene: TRBV6-4; j_gene: TRBJ2-3; abundance: NA; d_gene: NA; CDR3nt: TGTGCCAGCAGTGCAAGCGGTAGCACAGATACGCAGTATTTT; CDR3aa: CASSASGSTDTQYF
len: 15; v_gene: TRBV30; j_gene: TRBJ2-7; abundance: NA; d_gene: TRBD1; CDR3nt: TGTGCCTGGAGTGTAGACAGGGGGCTAACCTACGAGCAGTACTTC; CDR3aa: CAWSVDRGLTYEQYF
len: 15; v_gene: TRBV5-1; j_gene: TRBJ2-1; abundance: NA; d_gene: TRBD2; CDR3nt: TGCGCCAGCAGCTTGTTCGGGAGGCCGGGCGATGAGCAGTTCTTC; CDR3aa: CASSLFGRPGDEQFF
len: 14; v_gene: TRBV6-6; j_gene: TRBJ2-2; abundance: NA; d_gene: NA; CDR3nt: TGTGCCAGCAGTTACTCCGGGAACACCGGGGAGCTGTTTTTT; CDR3aa: CASSYSGNTGELFF
len: 14; v_gene: TRBV3-1/TRBV3-2; j_gene: TRBJ2-2; abundance: NA; d_gene: NA; CDR3nt: TGTGCCAGCAGCCAAGAAGGATGGTCCGGGGAGCTGTTTTTT; CDR3aa: CASSQEGWSGELFF
len: 15; v_gene: TRBV27; j_gene: TRBJ2-7; abundance: NA; d_gene: NA; CDR3nt: TGTGCCAGCAGTCCCGGGCGGGGTTTAGGCTACGAGCAGTACTTC; CDR3aa: CASSPGRGLGYEQYF
len: 11; v_gene: TRBV30; j_gene: TRBJ1-2; abundance: NA; d_gene: NA; CDR3nt: TGTGCCGGGGGGGCATTTCGAGGCTACACCTTC; CDR3aa: CAGGAFRGYTF
len: 13; v_gene: TRBV6-5; j_gene: TRBJ1-1; abundance: NA; d_gene: NA; CDR3nt: TGTGCCACTTCAAGGATGGGGAACACTGAAGCTTTCTTT; CDR3aa: CATSRMGNTEAFF
len: 13; v_gene: TRBV24-1; j_gene: TRBJ2-2; abundance: NA; d_gene: NA; CDR3nt: TGTGCCACCAGTGACCCAGTGGACGGGGAGCTGTTTTTT; CDR3aa: CATSDPVDGELFF
len: 14; v_gene: TRBV5-1; j_gene: TRBJ2-2; abundance: NA; d_gene: NA; CDR3nt: TGCGCCAGCAGCTTGTTTGGGGAGAGAGGGGAGCTGTTTTTT; CDR3aa: CASSLFGERGELFF
len: 16; v_gene: TRBV5-1; j_gene: TRBJ1-2; abundance: NA; d_gene: NA; CDR3nt: TGCGCCAGCAGCGCCGGGGTCGACAGGACGGCATATGGCTACACCTTC; CDR3aa: CASSAGVDRTAYGYTF
len: 11; v_gene: TRBV2; j_gene: TRBJ1-4; abundance: NA; d_gene: NA; CDR3nt: TGTGCCAGCGGGCAGATTGAAAAACTGTTTTTT; CDR3aa: CASGQIEKLFF
len: 13; v_gene: TRBV28; j_gene: TRBJ2-1; abundance: NA; d_gene: TRBD2; CDR3nt: TGTGCCAGCAGCCCATTCGGGGGGACCAGTCGGTTCTTC; CDR3aa: CASSPFGGTSRFF
len: 13; v_gene: TRBV28; j_gene: TRBJ1-3; abundance: once; d_gene: NA; CDR3nt: TGTGCCAGCAGGCAGGGAGCTGGAAACACCATATATTTT; CDR3aa: CASRQGAGNTIYF
len: 14; v_gene: TRBV19; j_gene: TRBJ1-6; abundance: NA; d_gene: TRBD1; CDR3nt: TGTGCCAGTAGTAGGACAGGGGGCGATTCACCCCTCCACTTT; CDR3aa: CASSRTGGDSPLHF
len: 14; v_gene: TRBV5-5; j_gene: TRBJ1-5; abundance: NA; d_gene: NA; CDR3nt: TGTGCCAGCAGCTTGGAGGTGAGCAATCAGCCCCAGCATTTT; CDR3aa: CASSLEVSNQPQHF
len: 16; v_gene: TRBV6-2/TRBV6-3; j_gene: TRBJ2-3; abundance: NA; d_gene: TRBD2; CDR3nt: TGTGCCAGCAGTTACTCAACTAGCGTGAGCACAGATACGCAGTATTTT; CDR3aa: CASSYSTSVSTDTQYF
len: 15; v_gene: TRBV27; j_gene: TRBJ1-2; abundance: NA; d_gene: NA; CDR3nt: TGTGCCAGCAGTTTAGTCGCATCGGGGGGTTATGGCTACACCTTC; CDR3aa: CASSLVASGGYGYTF
len: 13; v_gene: TRBV12-3/TRBV12-4; j_gene: TRBJ2-7; abundance: NA; d_gene: TRBD1; CDR3nt: TGTGCCAGCAGTACCGGGACAGGGGACGAGCAGTACTTC; CDR3aa: CASSTGTGDEQYF
len: 15; v_gene: TRBV25-1; j_gene: TRBJ1-4; abundance: NA; d_gene: TRBD1; CDR3nt: TGTGCCAGCTCCCGAAGAGCACAGGGGAATGAAAAACTGTTTTTT; CDR3aa: CASSRRAQGNEKLFF
len: 13; v_gene: TRBV15; j_gene: TRBJ1-1; abundance: once; d_gene: NA; CDR3nt: TGTGCCACCAGCAGAGGACCCGTAACTGAAGCTTTCTTT; CDR3aa: CATSRGPVTEAFF
len: 17; v_gene: TRBV3-1/TRBV3-2; j_gene: TRBJ2-3; abundance: once; d_gene: NA; CDR3nt: TGTGCCAGCAGCCAAGTCCCTCTAGCGTCTAGCACAGATACGCAGTATTTT; CDR3aa: CASSQVPLASSTDTQYF
len: 14; v_gene: TRBV20-1; j_gene: TRBJ2-1; abundance: NA; d_gene: NA; CDR3nt: TGCAGTGCTAGTCGGTTTGCTGCCTACAATGAGCAGTTCTTC; CDR3aa: CSASRFAAYNEQFF
len: 13; v_gene: TRBV3-1/TRBV3-2; j_gene: TRBJ2-3; abundance: NA; d_gene: NA; CDR3nt: TGTGCCAGCAGCCCCTTCGCCACAGATACGCAGTATTTT; CDR3aa: CASSPFATDTQYF
len: 15; v_gene: TRBV4-1; j_gene: TRBJ1-2; abundance: NA; d_gene: NA; CDR3nt: TGCGCCAGCAGCCAAGATGGCGGGTTTACCTATGGCTACACCTTC; CDR3aa: CASSQDGGFTYGYTF
len: 15; v_gene: TRBV2; j_gene: TRBJ1-5; abundance: NA; d_gene: TRBD1; CDR3nt: TGTGCCAGCAGTAGGACAGGGGGGAGCAATCAGCCCCAGCATTTT; CDR3aa: CASSRTGGSNQPQHF
len: 12; v_gene: TRBV30; j_gene: TRBJ2-2; abundance: NA; d_gene: NA; CDR3nt: TGTGCCTGGAGTAGGGGGACCGGGGAGCTGTTTTTT; CDR3aa: CAWSRGTGELFF
len: 15; v_gene: TRBV25-1; j_gene: TRBJ1-2; abundance: NA; d_gene: NA; CDR3nt: TGTGCCAGCAGTGAATGGGCAGCGGCGATGGGTGGCTACACCTTC; CDR3aa: CASSEWAAAMGGYTF